Listed below are T cell receptor beta chains from one sample, sequenced in a study of a mutant IDH1 vaccine in newly diagnosed glioma. The table came from immunoSEQ multiplex PCR; TCRdb's copy has only in-frame clones and leaves some out. The profile shows 85,000 to 100,000 clones, roughly 89% of them singletons. Specimen: PBMCs, collected from a glioma patient treated with radiotherapy, temozolomide or both. Receptors originate from a woman aged 45 to 65 with glioma. CDR3s include the opening cysteine and the closing phenylalanine or tryptophan. The order of the fields is clone size, D gene, J gene, V gene, CDR3 DNA, CDR3 protein. The D gene is left open where the match is weak. Size tells how often a clone was seen (once, few, many) or the class of an expanded clone, and some rows leave it out.

abundance: -; d_gene: -; j_gene: TRBJ1-3; v_gene: TRBV5-1; CDR3nt: TGCGCCAGCAGCGTCGAGCCCGGTGGAAACACCATATATTTT; CDR3aa: CASSVEPGGNTIYF
abundance: -; d_gene: TRBD1; j_gene: TRBJ2-1; v_gene: TRBV9; CDR3nt: TGTGCCAGCAGCATCTGGACAGGGGAGAATGAGCAGTTCTTC; CDR3aa: CASSIWTGENEQFF
abundance: once; d_gene: -; j_gene: TRBJ1-2; v_gene: TRBV25-1; CDR3nt: TGTGCCAGCAGTGAACGCCCAGAAAACTATGGCTACACCTTC; CDR3aa: CASSERPENYGYTF
abundance: -; d_gene: -; j_gene: TRBJ1-2; v_gene: TRBV12-5; CDR3nt: TGTGCTAGTGGTTTGGTAGATGGCTACACCTTC; CDR3aa: CASGLVDGYTF
abundance: -; d_gene: TRBD1; j_gene: TRBJ1-3; v_gene: TRBV19; CDR3nt: TGTGCCAGTAGTCCGTGGACAGGGGTCTCTGGAAACACCATATATTTT; CDR3aa: CASSPWTGVSGNTIYF
abundance: -; d_gene: -; j_gene: TRBJ2-3; v_gene: TRBV9; CDR3nt: TGTGCCAGCAGCGTAGGCACTAGTACCACAGATACGCAGTATTTT; CDR3aa: CASSVGTSTTDTQYF
abundance: -; d_gene: -; j_gene: TRBJ2-1; v_gene: TRBV27; CDR3nt: TGTGCCAGCAGTTTGGCGGGACAGAATGAGCAGTTCTTC; CDR3aa: CASSLAGQNEQFF
abundance: -; d_gene: -; j_gene: TRBJ2-7; v_gene: TRBV4-1; CDR3nt: TGCGCCAGCAGCCAAGATCAGGCAGGCGCCTCCTACGAGCAGTACTTC; CDR3aa: CASSQDQAGASYEQYF
abundance: -; d_gene: -; j_gene: TRBJ2-7; v_gene: TRBV25-1; CDR3nt: TGTGCCTCTAACTCGGGGGCATACGAGCAGTACTTC; CDR3aa: CASNSGAYEQYF
abundance: -; d_gene: -; j_gene: TRBJ2-5; v_gene: TRBV5-1; CDR3nt: TGCGCCAGCAGCTTGGTCCAGGGACAAGAGACCCAGTACTTC; CDR3aa: CASSLVQGQETQYF
abundance: -; d_gene: -; j_gene: TRBJ2-1; v_gene: TRBV11-1; CDR3nt: TGTGCCAGCAGCTTACAGGACAGCTCCTACAATGAGCAGTTCTTC; CDR3aa: CASSLQDSSYNEQFF
abundance: -; d_gene: TRBD2; j_gene: TRBJ2-7; v_gene: TRBV9; CDR3nt: TGTGCCAGCAGCGTAGACAGCGGGAGCGAGCAGTACTTC; CDR3aa: CASSVDSGSEQYF
abundance: -; d_gene: -; j_gene: TRBJ1-6; v_gene: TRBV6-1; CDR3nt: TGTGCCAGCAGTGAACGGGGGGGGAATTCACCCCTCCACTTT; CDR3aa: CASSERGGNSPLHF
abundance: -; d_gene: TRBD2; j_gene: TRBJ2-3; v_gene: TRBV27; CDR3nt: TGTGCCAGCAGTCTCGGACTAGCGGGAGGCAACACAGATACGCAGTATTTT; CDR3aa: CASSLGLAGGNTDTQYF
abundance: -; d_gene: TRBD2; j_gene: TRBJ2-3; v_gene: TRBV7-9; CDR3nt: TGTGCCAGCACCTTAACTAGCGGGACGCAGTATTTT; CDR3aa: CASTLTSGTQYF
abundance: few; d_gene: -; j_gene: TRBJ1-1; v_gene: TRBV11-2; CDR3nt: TGTGCCAGCAGCTTGGGAGGGGTCACTGAAGCTTTCTTT; CDR3aa: CASSLGGVTEAFF
abundance: -; d_gene: -; j_gene: TRBJ2-1; v_gene: TRBV7-7; CDR3nt: TGTGCTAGCAGCTCCGGGACTGAGGGAGGTGAGCAGTTCTTC; CDR3aa: CASSSGTEGGEQFF
abundance: -; d_gene: TRBD1; j_gene: TRBJ1-3; v_gene: TRBV5-6; CDR3nt: TGTGCCAGCAGCCGCGGGACAGGGCGAGGAAACACCATATATTTT; CDR3aa: CASSRGTGRGNTIYF
abundance: -; d_gene: -; j_gene: TRBJ2-5; v_gene: TRBV30; CDR3nt: TGTGCCTGGAGCCGATTACGCCGGCAAGAGACCCAGTACTTC; CDR3aa: CAWSRLRRQETQYF
abundance: -; d_gene: -; j_gene: TRBJ2-4; v_gene: TRBV7-9; CDR3nt: TGTGCCAGCAGCCATGGGCAGGGATCGGACAAAAACATTCAGTACTTC; CDR3aa: CASSHGQGSDKNIQYF
abundance: -; d_gene: TRBD1; j_gene: TRBJ2-1; v_gene: TRBV14; CDR3nt: TGTGCCAGCAGCCTCCTTGGACAGGGTAGTCGGGAGCAGTTCTTC; CDR3aa: CASSLLGQGSREQFF
abundance: -; d_gene: -; j_gene: TRBJ1-1; v_gene: TRBV7-9; CDR3nt: TGTGCCAGCAGCTTATGGGGGCAGACTGGGAACACTGAAGCTTTCTTT; CDR3aa: CASSLWGQTGNTEAFF
abundance: -; d_gene: -; j_gene: TRBJ2-1; v_gene: TRBV7-6; CDR3nt: TGTGCCAGCAGCTTAGTTGGGAGTTCCGTGAATGAGCAGTTCTTC; CDR3aa: CASSLVGSSVNEQFF
abundance: few; d_gene: TRBD1; j_gene: TRBJ1-5; v_gene: TRBV6-1; CDR3nt: TGTGCCAGCAGTGGGCAGGGGGCCGGTCAGCCCCAGCATTTT; CDR3aa: CASSGQGAGQPQHF
abundance: few; d_gene: -; j_gene: TRBJ1-5; v_gene: TRBV19; CDR3nt: TGTGCCAGTAGTATTGGCAGGGTTAGCAATCAGCCCCAGCATTTT; CDR3aa: CASSIGRVSNQPQHF
abundance: -; d_gene: -; j_gene: TRBJ1-5; v_gene: TRBV12-5; CDR3nt: TGTGCTAGTGGTTTGGCCCTCAATCAGCCCCAGCATTTT; CDR3aa: CASGLALNQPQHF
abundance: -; d_gene: TRBD2; j_gene: TRBJ2-7; v_gene: TRBV6-7; CDR3nt: TGTGCCAGCAGTTCACTAGCGGGAGTCTACGAGCAGTACTTC; CDR3aa: CASSSLAGVYEQYF
abundance: -; d_gene: TRBD2; j_gene: TRBJ2-7; v_gene: TRBV2; CDR3nt: TGTGCCAGCACCCTGGGACTAGCGGGCGAGCAGTACTTC; CDR3aa: CASTLGLAGEQYF
abundance: -; d_gene: -; j_gene: TRBJ1-2; v_gene: TRBV7-9; CDR3nt: TGTGCCAGCAGCTTAGAGACAGCCTATGGCTACACCTTC; CDR3aa: CASSLETAYGYTF
abundance: -; d_gene: -; j_gene: TRBJ1-3; v_gene: TRBV29-1; CDR3nt: TGCAGCGCACAGACCCCTGGAAACACCATATATTTT; CDR3aa: CSAQTPGNTIYF
abundance: -; d_gene: TRBD2; j_gene: TRBJ2-1; v_gene: TRBV25-1; CDR3nt: TGTGCCAGCAGTCTTACGGGGGAGGGGACCTACAATGAGCAGTTCTTC; CDR3aa: CASSLTGEGTYNEQFF
abundance: -; d_gene: -; j_gene: TRBJ1-1; v_gene: TRBV5-1; CDR3nt: TGCGCCAGCAGCTTGGCCAGGGAAGTAAACACTGAAGCTTTCTTT; CDR3aa: CASSLAREVNTEAFF
abundance: once; d_gene: -; j_gene: TRBJ2-5; v_gene: TRBV5-1; CDR3nt: TGCGCCAGCAGCCCGAACCCGGTGGGCTTACAAGAGACCCAGTACTTC; CDR3aa: CASSPNPVGLQETQYF
abundance: -; d_gene: -; j_gene: TRBJ2-1; v_gene: TRBV29-1; CDR3nt: TGCAGCGTTGCGACAGGATCCTCCTACAATGAGCAGTTCTTC; CDR3aa: CSVATGSSYNEQFF
abundance: -; d_gene: -; j_gene: TRBJ2-7; v_gene: TRBV7-9; CDR3nt: TGTGCCAGCAGTCCTAGGTACGAGCAGTACTTC; CDR3aa: CASSPRYEQYF
abundance: -; d_gene: -; j_gene: TRBJ2-3; v_gene: TRBV7-3; CDR3nt: TGTGCCAGCAGCTTGGGTGGGGCGGGCACAGATACGCAGTATTTT; CDR3aa: CASSLGGAGTDTQYF
abundance: -; d_gene: TRBD2; j_gene: TRBJ2-7; v_gene: TRBV9; CDR3nt: TGTGCCAGCAGCCCAGTCCCGGGACTAGCGGGAGGGCCCTCAGGCGAGCAGTACTTC; CDR3aa: CASSPVPGLAGGPSGEQYF
abundance: -; d_gene: -; j_gene: TRBJ1-4; v_gene: TRBV6-5; CDR3nt: TGTGCCAGCAGTTACTCGATGGTCCCTCGAGAAAAACTGTTTTTT; CDR3aa: CASSYSMVPREKLFF
abundance: -; d_gene: TRBD1; j_gene: TRBJ1-2; v_gene: TRBV30; CDR3nt: TGTGCCTGCCCGACAGGGAACTATGGCTACACCTTC; CDR3aa: CACPTGNYGYTF
abundance: -; d_gene: -; j_gene: TRBJ2-7; v_gene: TRBV4-2; CDR3nt: TGTGCCAGCAGCCAAGCCCCGTCTTCCTACGAGCAGTACTTC; CDR3aa: CASSQAPSSYEQYF
abundance: -; d_gene: TRBD2; j_gene: TRBJ2-7; v_gene: TRBV18; CDR3nt: TGTGCCAGCTCCCCCGGGACTAGCGGCACCTACGAGCAGTACTTC; CDR3aa: CASSPGTSGTYEQYF